The T cell receptor (beta chain) under discussion was sequenced for a study of blood T cell repertoires in COVID-19. Original processing notes: How many nucleated cells were present was estimated from reference gene primer amplification. The method was immunoSEQ multiplex PCR; TCRdb's version includes in-frame clones alone and lacks a portion of them. V and J calls and clone size are those listed in that table; D and trimming were worked out from the DNA. This table holds some 300,000 clones, about nine tenths found once. Ages ranged from roughly 18 to 100 years, with residence in 24 US areas. Categorization into cohorts depended on clinical history that participants reported. The CDR3 is 13 amino acids. Trimming cost V 3 bases and J 2 bases, with 6 bases left between them. Germline V gene data show CDR1 as KGHSH and CDR2 as LQKENI.

V is TRBV18 and J is TRBJ2-3; D is ambiguous. The sequencing input was PBMCs or T cells enriched from blood (not recorded which). This receptor was taken from a woman under 40 who had recovered from COVID-19. The CDR3 DNA is TGTGCCAGCTCACCGACTTACACAGATACGCAGTATTTT. Its protein product is CASSPTYTDTQYF.